Listed here are 26 T cell receptor beta chains from one sample, sequenced in a study of T cells expressing NK-cell markers. With the 5' RACE reads reprocessed, TCRdb shows one record per CDR3 protein and no DNA. Seen in this sample are 400,000 to 500,000 distinct CDR3 sequences; the ten most common clones hold less than 7.5%. The sample consisted of blood T cells: a sorted CD56 or NKG2C T cell subset, CD4+ or CD8+ T cells, or bulk PBMC T cells (not recorded which). These TCRs come from a woman between 18 and 75 years old in good health.

This chain uses TRBV6-5 with TRBJ2-1; TCRdb reports TRBD1, a call that lacks DNA to check it against. Germline V gene lookup returns CDR1 MNHEY and CDR2 SVGAGI. The CDR3 runs 15 residues. The CDR3 protein is CASSYRSGSYNEQFF.

This chain connects TRBV11-2 to TRBJ2-3. The CDR3 has 13 residues. Germline loops: CDR1 SGHAT, CDR2 FQNNGV. The CDR3 sequence: CASSEASTDTQYF.

The rearrangement joins TRBV7-2 to TRBJ2-3; the D call from TCRdb, TRBD1, cannot be confirmed without DNA. Germline CDR1 reads SGHTA; CDR2 reads FQGNSA. The CDR3 runs to 16 residues. CDR3 residues: CASSLRVGTTTDTQYF.

This rearrangement joins TRBV20-1 to TRBJ2-3; TCRdb outputs TRBD1, but without DNA this stays unchecked. CDR1 and CDR2 (germline): DFQATT, SNEGSKA (reference sequence). The CDR3 extends over 19 amino acids. Here the CDR3 reads CSAKSYTSGGALIADTQYF.

The genes are TRBV6-6 and TRBJ2-5; the D gene TCRdb calls, TRBD2, cannot be checked with no DNA. CDR1 is MNHNY and CDR2 is SVGAGI in the germline V gene (reference sequence). The CDR3 has 13 residues. The CDR3 loop reads CASSPGLALSQYF.

This chain uses TRBV7-2 with TRBJ1-5; lacking DNA, the TRBD1 call made by TCRdb goes unchecked. The germline gives CDR1 SGHTA, CDR2 FQGNSA. There are 15 residues in the CDR3. CDR3 amino acids: CASSQDRLRNQPQHF.

This chain joins TRBV23-1 and TRBJ2-2. TRBV23-1 is filed as an ORF, its function uncertain. The CDR3 is 15 amino acids. CDR3 loop: CASSRTTGEDGELFF.

V is TRBV15 and J is TRBJ2-7; TCRdb picks TRBD1, but there is no DNA to check that call. The germline V gene encodes CDR1 LNHNV and CDR2 YYDKDF (reference sequence). The CDR3 covers 14 residues. CDR3 sequence: CATSRGGSGAEQYF.

This rearrangement joins TRBV4-3 to TRBJ1-6. The CDR3 runs to 15 residues. The germline V gene has CDR1 LGHNA and CDR2 YSLEER. The CDR3 region is CASSPGYTYNSPLHF.

This sequence joins TRBV14 and TRBJ2-1. CDR1 and CDR2 (germline): SGHDN, FVKESK. This CDR3 comprises 15 residues. The CDR3 loop reads CASSQGMTTYNEQFF.

The rearrangement joins TRBV12-5 to TRBJ2-5; TCRdb outputs TRBD1, but without DNA this stays unchecked. The CDR3 covers 16 residues. In germline, CDR1 is LGHNT, CDR2 FRNRAP. The CDR3 loop is CASGLVLAGQQETQYF.

This sequence joins TRBV7-2 and TRBJ2-7; TCRdb's D gene call, TRBD1, goes unchecked for lack of DNA. CDR3 length: 17 residues. The germline V gene has CDR1 SGHTA and CDR2 FQGNSA. CDR3: CASSHLGAWQGTYEQYF.

The rearrangement joins TRBV29-1 to TRBJ2-2. Germline V gene sequence: CDR1 SQVTM, CDR2 ANQGSEA. This CDR3 is 15 amino acids long. The CDR3 here is CSVSPYQSPTGELFF.

The J gene is TRBJ2-7, the V gene TRBV6-5; with no DNA, the TCRdb D assignment of TRBD1 cannot be verified. Germline CDR1 MNHEY, CDR2 SVGAGI. The length of the CDR3 is 14 residues. The CDR3: CASSSFVPAYEQYF.

The rearrangement uses TRBV12-3 or TRBV12-4 and TRBJ1-2; TCRdb's assignment of TRBD1 cannot be checked, as there is no DNA. CDR3 length: 13 residues. The CDR3 reads CASRSTGKDGYTF.

The chain carries TRBV10-1 and TRBJ1-1. In germline, CDR1 is WNHNN, CDR2 SYGVQD (reference sequence). This CDR3 spans 13 amino acids. CDR3: CASALGRNTEAFF.

CDR3 region: CASSPPTPYNEQFF. The rearrangement links TRBV7-8 to TRBJ2-1; there is no DNA to check the TCRdb D call of TRBD1. CDR3 size: 14 residues. From germline, CDR1 is SGHVS and CDR2 FQNEAQ.

V usage is TRBV6-1 and J usage is TRBJ1-5; TCRdb's D call of TRBD1 is untestable without DNA. Germline values: CDR1 MNHNS, CDR2 SASEGT. The CDR3 runs 16 residues. CDR3 region: CASSPSGQVFNQPQHF.

The rearrangement uses TRBV18 and TRBJ2-4; the D gene TCRdb calls, TRBD2, cannot be checked with no DNA. Germline CDR1 KGHSH, CDR2 LQKENI. This CDR3 has 12 amino acids. Here the CDR3 reads CASSEGKNIQYF.

The V and J genes are TRBV24-1 and TRBJ2-2; TCRdb lists TRBD1, though no DNA is available to test this call. The CDR3 loop spans 13 amino acids. Germline V gene lookup returns CDR1 KGHDR and CDR2 SFDVKD. CDR3: CATGTDETGELFF.

V is TRBV12-3 or TRBV12-4 and J is TRBJ2-1; TCRdb lists TRBD1, though no DNA is available to test this call. The CDR3 is 15 amino acids. CDR3 sequence: CASSFGDRGVNEQFF.

The chain carries TRBV12-3 or TRBV12-4 and TRBJ2-1; the D call of TRBD2 rests on TCRdb alone, since no DNA is present to check it. The CDR3 has 16 amino acids. This CDR3 is CASSLMTSGPYNEQFF.

The chain couples TRBV7-2 to TRBJ2-7; TCRdb's D call of TRBD1 is untestable without DNA. Per the germline V gene, CDR1 is SGHTA and CDR2 is FQGNSA. The CDR3 has 15 residues. Here the CDR3 reads CASREGRVKGYEQYF.

V gene TRBV19 combines with J gene TRBJ2-5; as DNA is missing, the TRBD2 call by TCRdb cannot be tested. In germline, CDR1 is LNHDA, CDR2 SQIVND (reference sequence). The CDR3 spans 11 residues. This CDR3 reads CASGEGETQYF.

The V gene is TRBV29-1, the J gene TRBJ2-1; TCRdb's D call, TRBD1, is unchecked because there is no DNA. CDR1 SQVTM and CDR2 ANQGSEA come from the germline V gene. This CDR3 comprises 12 residues. CDR3 protein: CSDRTGGNEQFF.

The chain has TRBV13 and TRBJ2-3; as DNA is missing, the TRBD1 call by TCRdb cannot be tested. The CDR3 consists of 16 residues. The germline V gene encodes CDR1 PRHDT and CDR2 FYEKMQ (reference sequence). The CDR3 loop is CASSLVIGPLGDTQYF.